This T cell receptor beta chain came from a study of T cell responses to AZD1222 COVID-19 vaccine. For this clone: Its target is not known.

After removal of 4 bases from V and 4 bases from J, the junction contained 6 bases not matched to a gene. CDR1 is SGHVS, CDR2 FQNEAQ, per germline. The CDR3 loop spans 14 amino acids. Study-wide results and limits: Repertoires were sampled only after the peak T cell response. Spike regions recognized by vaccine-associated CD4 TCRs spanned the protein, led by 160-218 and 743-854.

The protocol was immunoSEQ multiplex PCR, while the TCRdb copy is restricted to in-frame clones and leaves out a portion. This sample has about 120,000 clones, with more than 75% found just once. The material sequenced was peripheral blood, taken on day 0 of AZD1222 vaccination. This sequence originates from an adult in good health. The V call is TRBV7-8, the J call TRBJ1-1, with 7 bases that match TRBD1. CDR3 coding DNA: TGTGCCAGCAGCTCAGACCAGGGGGGCACTGAAGCTTTCTTT. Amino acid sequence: CASSSDQGGTEAFF.